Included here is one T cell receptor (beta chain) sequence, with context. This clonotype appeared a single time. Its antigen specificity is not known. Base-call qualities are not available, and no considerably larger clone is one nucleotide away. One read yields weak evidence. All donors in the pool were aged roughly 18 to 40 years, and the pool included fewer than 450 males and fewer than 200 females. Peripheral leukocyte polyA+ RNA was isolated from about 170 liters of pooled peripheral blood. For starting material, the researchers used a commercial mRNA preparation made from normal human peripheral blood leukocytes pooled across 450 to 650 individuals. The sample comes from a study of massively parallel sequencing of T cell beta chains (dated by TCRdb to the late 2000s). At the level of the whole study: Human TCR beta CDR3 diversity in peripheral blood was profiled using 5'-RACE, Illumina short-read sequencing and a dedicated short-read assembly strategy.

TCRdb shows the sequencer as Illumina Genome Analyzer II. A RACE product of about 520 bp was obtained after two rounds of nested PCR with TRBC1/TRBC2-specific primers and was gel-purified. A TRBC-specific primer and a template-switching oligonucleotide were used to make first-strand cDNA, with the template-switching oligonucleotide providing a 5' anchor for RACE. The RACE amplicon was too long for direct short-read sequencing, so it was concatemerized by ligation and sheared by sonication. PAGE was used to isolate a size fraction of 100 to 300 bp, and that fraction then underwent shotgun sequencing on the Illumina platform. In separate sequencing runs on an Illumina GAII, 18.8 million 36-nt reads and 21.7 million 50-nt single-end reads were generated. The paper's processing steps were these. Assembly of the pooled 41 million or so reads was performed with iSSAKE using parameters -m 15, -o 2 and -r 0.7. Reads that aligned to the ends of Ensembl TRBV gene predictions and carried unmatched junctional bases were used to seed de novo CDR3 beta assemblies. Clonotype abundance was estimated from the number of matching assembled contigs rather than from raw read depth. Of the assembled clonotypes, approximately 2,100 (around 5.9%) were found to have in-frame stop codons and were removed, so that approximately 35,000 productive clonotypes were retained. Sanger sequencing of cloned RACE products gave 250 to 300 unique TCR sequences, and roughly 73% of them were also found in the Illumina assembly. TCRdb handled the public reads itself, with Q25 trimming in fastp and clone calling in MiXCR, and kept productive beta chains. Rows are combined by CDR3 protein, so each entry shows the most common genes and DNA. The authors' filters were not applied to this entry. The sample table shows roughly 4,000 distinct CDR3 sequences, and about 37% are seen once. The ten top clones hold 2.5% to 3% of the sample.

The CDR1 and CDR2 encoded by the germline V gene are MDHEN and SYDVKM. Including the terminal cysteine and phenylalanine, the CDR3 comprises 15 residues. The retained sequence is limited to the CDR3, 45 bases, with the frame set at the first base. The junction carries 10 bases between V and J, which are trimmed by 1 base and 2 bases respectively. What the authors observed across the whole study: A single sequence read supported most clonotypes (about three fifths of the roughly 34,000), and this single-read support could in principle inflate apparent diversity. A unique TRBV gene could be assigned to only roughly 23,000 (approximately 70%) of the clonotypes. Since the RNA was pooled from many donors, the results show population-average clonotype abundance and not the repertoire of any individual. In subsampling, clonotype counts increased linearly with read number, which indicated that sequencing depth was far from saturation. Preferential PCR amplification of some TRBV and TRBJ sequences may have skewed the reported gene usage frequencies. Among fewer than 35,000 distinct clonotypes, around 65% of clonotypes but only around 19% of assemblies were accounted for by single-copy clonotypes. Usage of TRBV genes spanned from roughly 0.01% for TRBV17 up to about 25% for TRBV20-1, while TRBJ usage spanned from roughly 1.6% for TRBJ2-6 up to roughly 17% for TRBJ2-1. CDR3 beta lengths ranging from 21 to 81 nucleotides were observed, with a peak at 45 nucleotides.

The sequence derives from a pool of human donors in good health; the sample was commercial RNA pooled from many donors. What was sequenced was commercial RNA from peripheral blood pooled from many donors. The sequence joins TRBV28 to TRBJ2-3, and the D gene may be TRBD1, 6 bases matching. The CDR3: CASSLLQGHTDTQYF. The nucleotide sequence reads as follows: TGTGCCAGCAGTTTATTACAGGGACACACAGATACGCAGTATTTT.